A single sample is the source of the 19 T cell receptor beta chains below, sequenced in a study of T cell responses to AZD1222 COVID-19 vaccine. The repertoire was sequenced with immunoSEQ multiplex PCR; TCRdb's copy has only in-frame clones and lacks some. The sample carries under 150,000 clones, 90% to 95% recorded once. This specimen consisted of peripheral blood, obtained on day 0 of AZD1222 vaccination. The origin of the receptors is an adult in good health.

This chain connects TRBV7-8 to TRBJ2-5; a weak D match, TRBD2 (6 bases). The V and J ends lost 5 bases and 5 bases respectively, with 18 bases between them. The germline V gene encodes CDR1 SGHVS and CDR2 FQNEAQ. This CDR3 region has 15 residues. The CDR3 loop is CASSRAVRAGETQYF. The CDR3 DNA reads TGTGCCAGCAGCCGAGCCGTCAGGGCGGGGGAGACCCAGTACTTC.

V and J are TRBV7-2 and TRBJ2-1; D is undetermined. Germline assignment: CDR1 SGHTA and CDR2 FQGNSA. The CDR3 contains 15 residues. The germline V and J ends were trimmed by 2 bases and 1 base, with 9 bases remaining between them. The CDR3 DNA reads as TGTGCCAGCAGCTTAAATCAGCCGTCCTACAATGAGCAGTTCTTC. It encodes CASSLNQPSYNEQFF. Supplemented by reference TRBV7-2 and TRBJ2-1, the full variable domain reads GAGVSQSPSNKVTEKGKDVELRCDPISGHTALYWYRQSLGQGLEFLIYFQGNSAPDKSGLPSDRFSAERTGGSVSTLTIQRTQQEDSAVYLCASSLNQPSYNEQFFGPGTRLTVL.

The chain uses TRBV6-1 and TRBJ1-1; tentatively, D is TRBD1 (6 bases). There are 11 residues in the CDR3. CDR1 and CDR2 (germline): MNHNS, SASEGT. V lost 3 bases and J 11 bases, leaving 10 bases between the germline ends. The CDR3 DNA is TGTGCCAGCAGTGACGGACAGACGGCTTTCTTT. This encodes CASSDGQTAFF.

The J gene is TRBJ1-2, the V gene TRBV2; D remains ambiguous. The V and J ends lost 4 bases and 4 bases respectively, with 19 bases between them. In germline, CDR1 is SNHLY, CDR2 FYNNEI. The CDR3 is made up of 16 amino acids. The CDR3 DNA follows: TGTGCCAGCAGTGGGAACGAGGCAGCAACCTTCTATGGCTACACCTTC. Its translation: CASSGNEAATFYGYTF.

This sequence joins TRBV6-5 and TRBJ1-2; 9 bases agree with TRBD1. Trimming took 6 bases from V and 7 from J; bases not matched to a gene: 3. Germline values: CDR1 MNHEY, CDR2 SVGAGI. CDR3 length equals 12 residues. This CDR3 is CASRTGGVGYTF. The CDR3 coding sequence is TGTGCCAGCAGGACAGGGGGGGTTGGCTACACCTTC.

V gene TRBV5-6 combines with J gene TRBJ2-5, with 9 bases aligning to TRBD2. This CDR3 is 17 amino acids long. Germline-derived CDR1 and CDR2 are SGHDT and YYEEEE. Trimming took 1 base from V and 5 from J; bases not matched to a gene: 12. The CDR3 sequence is CASSLYSGGRASETQYF. The CDR3 DNA is TGTGCCAGCAGCTTGTATTCGGGCGGGAGGGCCAGCGAGACCCAGTACTTC.

The rearrangement links TRBV27 to TRBJ1-2; a possible D gene is TRBD1 (6 bases). Germline V gene data show CDR1 as MNHEY and CDR2 as SMNVEV (reference sequence). The CDR3 contains 15 residues. Trimming took 5 bases from V and 0 from J, leaving 13 bases between them. This CDR3 reads CASSLTGEANYGYTF. CDR3 in DNA: TGTGCCAGCAGTCTGACAGGCGAAGCTAACTATGGCTACACCTTC.

The CDR3 DNA reads TGTGCCAGCAGTTACCTGAGGCTAGCGGGCACCGGGGAGCTGTTTTTT. Translating it yields CASSYLRLAGTGELFF. This rearrangement joins TRBV6-2 or TRBV6-3 to TRBJ2-2, with TRBD2 identical over 8 bases. Per the germline V gene, CDR1 is MNHEY and CDR2 is SVGEGT. The trim removed 2 bases at V and 4 bases at J, leaving 6 bases unmatched. The CDR3 totals 16 residues.

The CDR3 region has the DNA TGTGCCAGCAGTTTCGGGATTTTCACTGAAGCTTTCTTT. Translation: CASSFGIFTEAFF. This chain joins TRBV12-3 or TRBV12-4 and TRBJ1-1; D uncertain. Trimming cost V 3 bases and J 4 bases, with 9 bases left between them. The CDR3 spans 13 residues.

The V call is TRBV7-2, the J call TRBJ2-1, with TRBD2 as a possible D gene (6 bases). V lost 0 bases and J 2 bases, leaving 11 bases between the germline ends. The germline CDR1 and CDR2 sequences are SGHTA and FQGNSA. The CDR3 loop spans 16 amino acids. The CDR3 DNA sequence: TGTGCCAGCAGCTTAGCTGGGGCGGGAACCTACAATGAGCAGTTCTTC. Translating gives CASSLAGAGTYNEQFF.

The V and J genes are TRBV5-6 and TRBJ2-1, with 8 bases aligning to TRBD2. This CDR3 comprises 16 residues. The V gene's germline CDR1 is SGHDT and CDR2 YYEEEE. V lost 1 base, J lost 4 bases, and 7 bases stayed unmatched. CDR3 nucleotide sequence: TGTGCCAGCAGCTTGATTGAGTTAGCGGGATACAATGAGCAGTTCTTC. Encoded protein: CASSLIELAGYNEQFF.

The gene calls are TRBV27 and TRBJ2-7, with unresolved D. V was shortened by 5 bases and J by 4 bases, with 30 bases between the two germline ends. The CDR3 has 19 amino acids. Germline CDR1 MNHEY, CDR2 SMNVEV (reference sequence). CDR3 residues: CASSGWTASITSSRYEQYF. The CDR3 DNA reads TGTGCCAGCAGTGGATGGACGGCCAGTATCACCTCGTCCAGATACGAGCAGTACTTC.

This clone is a singleton in its sample. The gene calls are TRBV6-5 and TRBJ1-2; 9 bases are shared with TRBD1. After removal of 6 bases from V and 6 bases from J, the junction contained 5 bases not matched to a gene. CDR1 is MNHEY, CDR2 SVGAGI, per germline. This CDR3 has 13 amino acids. CDR3 amino acids: CASRGTGWDGYTF. CDR3 bases: TGTGCCAGCAGGGGGACAGGGTGGGATGGCTACACCTTC.

The rearrangement joins TRBV6-5 to TRBJ1-2; 8 bases are shared with TRBD1. The CDR3 runs 14 residues. Germline trimming cut 7 bases from V and 8 bases from J; bases unmatched to any gene: 12. Germline CDR1 reads MNHEY; CDR2 reads SVGAGI. This chain's CDR3 is CASTGGRQGAGYTF. The CDR3 DNA reads TGTGCCAGCACGGGCGGTCGGCAGGGGGCGGGCTACACCTTC.

This chain connects TRBV13 to TRBJ2-5, with 7 bases fitting TRBD2. CDR3 length equals 14 residues. In germline, CDR1 is PRHDT, CDR2 FYEKMQ (reference sequence). V was pared by 1 base and J by 5 bases, with 4 bases of the junction left unmatched. The CDR3 nucleotides are TGTGCCAGCAGCTTAGCGGGAGGTGTGGAGACCCAGTACTTC. Translation gives CASSLAGGVETQYF.

V gene TRBV19 combines with J gene TRBJ2-1; 7 nucleotides agree with TRBD2. Losses at the gene ends were 6 bases for V and 4 bases for J; bases not matched to a gene: 9. The germline V gene has CDR1 LNHDA and CDR2 SQIVND (reference sequence). The CDR3 has 15 amino acids. For the CDR3, the DNA is TGTGCCAGTAGAAGGTCTAGCGGAGGGTACAATGAGCAGTTCTTC. This sequence encodes CASRRSSGGYNEQFF.

The genes are TRBV19 and TRBJ2-1, with TRBD2 identical over 7 bases. Germline V gene sequence: CDR1 LNHDA, CDR2 SQIVND (reference sequence). There are 17 residues in the CDR3. After removal of 6 bases from V and 4 bases from J, the junction contained 15 bases not matched to a gene. CDR3 loop: CASSPDTASGYYNEQFF. CDR3 sequence (DNA): TGTGCCAGTAGCCCAGATACGGCTAGCGGTTATTACAATGAGCAGTTCTTC.

V and J are TRBV7-3 and TRBJ1-1; D is possibly TRBD1 (5 bases). This CDR3 is 15 amino acids long. The germline V and J ends were trimmed by 3 bases and 2 bases, with 13 bases remaining between them. Germline V gene sequence: CDR1 SGHTA, CDR2 FQGTGA. The CDR3: CASSFLGGSNTEAFF. In DNA form, the CDR3 reads TGTGCCAGCAGCTTTTTGGGGGGAAGTAACACTGAAGCTTTCTTT. Combining the CDR3 with reference TRBV7-3 and TRBJ1-1 gives the whole variable domain GAGVSQTPSNKVTEKGKYVELRCDPISGHTALYWYRQSLGQGPEFLIYFQGTGAADDSGLPNDRFFAVRPEGSVSTLKIQRTERGDSAVYLCASSFLGGSNTEAFFGQGTRLTVV.

The rearrangement uses TRBV4-2 and TRBJ2-7; D possibly corresponds to TRBD1 (5 bases). The V end lost 3 bases, the J end lost 7 bases, and 16 bases lay between the germline ends. CDR1 is LGHNA, CDR2 YNFKEQ, per germline. The CDR3 is 14 residues long. The DNA for the CDR3 is TGTGCCAGCAGCCAGGATACAGGTTTAAGAGAGCAGTACTTC. This sequence encodes CASSQDTGLREQYF.